This T cell receptor (beta chain) was captured by sequencing in a study of response to subunit inactivated influenza vaccine. Via MiXCR, TCRdb re-called the RT-PCR reads, giving one row per CDR3 protein. This sample has just under 550,000 distinct CDR3 sequences, with around 21% found just once. After removal of 3 bases from V and 1 base from J, the junction contained 3 bases not matched to a gene. CDR1 and CDR2 (germline): LGHDT, YNNKEL (reference sequence). This CDR3 is 15 amino acids long. The same data also went into a second study, on T cells expressing NK-cell markers. That source reports: It was by 5'RACE template switching with UMIs that TCR beta cDNA was made. It was sorted CD3+CD56-NKG2C+, CD3+CD56+NKG2C- and CD3+CD56+NKG2C+ T cells that provided the TCR beta repertoires. Dominant NKG2C+ clonotypes were found to form about 1.0-7.5% of CD8+ T cells in 5 or 6 donors.

V gene TRBV3-1 combines with J gene TRBJ2-3; 8 bases match TRBD1. Sample: CD4+ T cells sorted from PBMCs, taken about 12 days after vaccination. This clonotype was sampled from a man in his fifties who received an inactivated influenza vaccine. As DNA, the CDR3 is TGTGCCAGCAGCCAGCCGGACAGGGGCACAGATACGCAGTATTTT. As protein: CASSQPDRGTDTQYF.